Following are 11 T cell receptor beta chains from one sample sequenced in a study of T cells in Graves' hyperthyroidism and ophthalmopathy. What was amplified from RNA transcripts were TCR beta CDR3 regions. Primed by the HTBI set, a first-round RT-PCR was run on the TCR CDR3. Each CDR3 protein is one row after TCRdb ran MiXCR on the multiplex PCR reads. The sample contains more than 450,000 distinct CDR3 sequences, less than 15% of which appear only once. What was sequenced was blood. The origin of the receptors is a woman in her thirties or forties with Graves' hyperthyroidism.

This clonotype was found many times. The chain has TRBV6-6 and TRBJ2-2; a weak D match, TRBD1 (6 bases). CDR1 and CDR2 from the germline V gene are MNHNY and SVGAGI (reference sequence). The length of the CDR3 is 16 residues. Trimming removed 0 bases at V and 4 bases at J, with 12 bases between. DNA for the CDR3: TGTGCCAGCAGTTACTCGAATCAGGGGATCACCGGGGAGCTGTTTTTT. Its protein is CASSYSNQGITGELFF.

This clonotype has just one count. J is TRBJ2-2 and V is TRBV7-9; the D gene is possibly TRBD1 (7 bases). The CDR3 extends over 13 amino acids. Trimming removed 4 bases from V and 14 bases from J, with 17 bases in between. Germline CDR1 reads SEHNR; CDR2 reads FQNEAQ (reference sequence). CDR3 region: CASSSSGQGGLFF. The CDR3 DNA reads TGTGCCAGCAGCTCATCAGGGCAGGGGGGACTGTTTTTT.

This clonotype was observed a handful of times. CDR3 DNA sequence: TGCGCCAGCAGCCAAGGGGCGGGAGGGGCTTACGAGCAGTACTTC. It yields the protein CASSQGAGGAYEQYF. The chain joins TRBV4-1 to TRBJ2-7, with 9 positions matching TRBD2. The CDR3 runs 15 residues. The trim removed 1 base at V and 4 bases at J, leaving 5 bases unmatched. Germline V CDR1 and CDR2: MGHRA, YSYEKL.

This clonotype was recorded many times. The chain combines TRBV3-1 with TRBJ2-7; tentative D call: TRBD2 (6 bases). CDR1 is LGHDT, CDR2 YNNKEL, per germline (reference sequence). The ends were cut back, 5 bases at V and 3 bases at J, with 11 bases in the middle. The CDR3 sequence is 13 residues long. This CDR3 is CASSSSGDYEQYF. Here the CDR3 DNA reads TGTGCCAGCAGCAGTAGCGGAGACTACGAGCAGTACTTC.

This clonotype has at least ten counts. The rearrangement uses TRBV2 and TRBJ2-2; 7 bases are a match to TRBD1. J was trimmed by 4 bases and V by 5 bases; bases with no gene match: 13. The CDR3 runs to 17 residues. The germline V gene encodes CDR1 SNHLY and CDR2 FYNNEI. The CDR3 is CASSLAKGGAFTGELFF. The CDR3 coding sequence is TGTGCCAGCAGTCTAGCAAAAGGGGGCGCGTTCACCGGGGAGCTGTTTTTT.

The rearrangement joins TRBV29-1 to TRBJ2-1; D remains ambiguous. V dropped 3 bases and J dropped 8 bases, with 5 bases sitting between them. The CDR3 has 10 amino acids. Looked up from germline, CDR1 is SQVTM and CDR2 is ANQGSEA. CDR3 nucleotides: TGCAGCGTTGATTCCCATGAGCAGTTCTTC. This gives the protein CSVDSHEQFF.

This clonotype was seen at least ten times. The V gene is TRBV12-3 or TRBV12-4, the J gene TRBJ2-2, with 7 bases matching TRBD2. The CDR3 extends over 14 amino acids. The ends lost 5 bases at V and 6 bases at J; junction bases unmatched: 6. The CDR3 here is CASSGEGGAGELFF. DNA for the CDR3: TGTGCCAGCAGTGGAGAGGGAGGGGCCGGGGAGCTGTTTTTT.

This clonotype appeared many times. CDR3 sequence reads: CASRGTGPYEQYF. The CDR3 bases are TGTGCCAGCAGGGGGACAGGCCCCTACGAGCAGTACTTC. This rearrangement joins TRBV2 to TRBJ2-7; TRBD1 agrees at 8 bases. V was clipped by 6 bases and J by 2 bases; unmatched bases: 3. Looked up from germline, CDR1 is SNHLY and CDR2 is FYNNEI. CDR3 size: 13 residues.

The J gene is TRBJ1-4, the V gene TRBV25-1; TRBD1 matches 8 bases. There are 17 residues in the CDR3. From germline, CDR1 is MGHDK and CDR2 SYGVNS. V was pared by 2 bases and J by 4 bases, with 9 bases of the junction left unmatched. CDR3 amino acids: CASSEPTGTGFNEKLFF. CDR3 in DNA: TGTGCCAGCAGTGAACCGACCGGGACAGGCTTTAATGAAAAACTGTTTTTT.

Note on this clonotype: A read error may account for a junction end that differs from germline. The chain links TRBV18 to TRBJ2-1; TRBD2 matches 8 bases. The CDR3 has 15 residues. Per the germline V gene, CDR1 is KGHSH and CDR2 is LQKENI. CDR3 DNA: TGTGCCAGCTCACCGCCGAGCGGGAGTACCCATGAGCAGTCCTTC. Its protein product is CASSPPSGSTHEQSF.

This clonotype has a count of ten or more. The chain combines TRBV28 with TRBJ1-1, with a possible D match to TRBD1 (5 bases). This CDR3 is built from 14 residues. Trimming cost V 5 bases and J 3 bases, with 13 bases left between them. Germline assignment: CDR1 MDHEN and CDR2 SYDVKM. CDR3 coding DNA: TGTGCCAGCAGTGCAGCGGGGGAGGACACTGAAGCTTTCTTT. This gives the protein CASSAAGEDTEAFF.